The 4 T cell receptor beta chains reported below all come from one sample, sequenced in a study of cytomegalovirus exposure and HLA in healthy donors. The method was immunoSEQ multiplex PCR; TCRdb's version includes in-frame clones alone and lacks a portion of them. This table has 90,000 to 100,000 clones, over 85% appearing once. Input material: PBMCs. These TCRs come from a woman under 40 in good health and CMV-seropositive.

This clone was observed once. This CDR3 is CSVEDAGNTIYF. The CDR3 bases are TGCAGCGTTGAAGACGCTGGAAACACCATATATTTT. The chain joins TRBV29-1 to TRBJ1-3; D gene uncertain. The ends were cut back, 0 bases at V and 2 bases at J, with 2 bases in the middle. This CDR3 spans 12 amino acids. Germline loops: CDR1 SQVTM, CDR2 ANQGSEA.

This chain connects TRBV2 to TRBJ2-5; 10 nucleotides line up with TRBD2. The length of the CDR3 is 18 residues. Germline V gene data show CDR1 as SNHLY and CDR2 as FYNNEI. The V gene end was trimmed by 4 bases and the J gene end by 5 bases; junction bases not matched to a gene: 16. CDR3 residues: CASSVDGQAGGLAETQYF. The CDR3 coding sequence is TGTGCCAGCAGTGTGGACGGGCAAGCGGGAGGGCTCGCGGAGACCCAGTACTTC.

The chain couples TRBV18 to TRBJ2-7; no definite D call. Trimming cost V 4 bases and J 4 bases, with 8 bases left between them. The CDR3 is made up of 12 amino acids. Germline CDR1 and CDR2: KGHSH and LQKENI. The CDR3 loop is CASSRRDYEQYF. The CDR3 DNA reads as TGTGCCAGCTCACGAAGAGATTACGAGCAGTACTTC.

The rearrangement uses TRBV29-1 and TRBJ2-3; the match to TRBD1 covers 9 bases. Per the germline V gene, CDR1 is SQVTM and CDR2 is ANQGSEA. The CDR3 is 13 amino acids. Trimming cost V 7 bases and J 4 bases; bases outside gene matches: 6. The CDR3 bases are TGCAGCGCATCCGGGACAGGGTCAGATACGCAGTATTTT. The encoded protein is CSASGTGSDTQYF.